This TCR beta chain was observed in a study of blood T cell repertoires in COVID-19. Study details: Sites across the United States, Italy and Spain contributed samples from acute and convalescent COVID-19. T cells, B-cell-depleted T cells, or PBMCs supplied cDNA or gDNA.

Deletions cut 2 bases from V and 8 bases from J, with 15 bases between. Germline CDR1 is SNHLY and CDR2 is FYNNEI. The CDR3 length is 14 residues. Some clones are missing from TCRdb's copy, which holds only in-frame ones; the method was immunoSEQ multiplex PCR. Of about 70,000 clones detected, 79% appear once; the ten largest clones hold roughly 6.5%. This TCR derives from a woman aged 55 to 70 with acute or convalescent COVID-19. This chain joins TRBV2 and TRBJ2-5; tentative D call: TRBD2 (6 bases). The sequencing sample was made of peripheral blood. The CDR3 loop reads CASSERGTGETQYF. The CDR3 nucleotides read TGTGCCAGCAGTGAACGGGGCACGGGGGAAACCCAGTACTTC.